The 5 T cell receptor beta chains given below trace back to one sample, sequenced in a study of T cell clusters in autoimmune cytopenias. Each sample's input was roughly 230 ng genomic DNA, 30,000 to 45,000 genome equivalents. TRB rearrangements were amplified by touch-down multiplex PCR with mixed TRB-A/B primers. TCRdb re-called the multiplex PCR reads and shows each CDR3 protein once, DNA omitted. Its clone listing holds about 15,000 distinct CDR3 sequences. The sample consisted of peripheral blood. These receptors originate from a human donor with an autoimmune cytopenia or autoimmune hepatitis (not recorded which).

V gene TRBV5-1 combines with J gene TRBJ2-5; TCRdb reports TRBD2, a call that lacks DNA to check it against. CDR3 length equals 14 residues. The germline V gene has CDR1 SGHRS and CDR2 YFSETQ. The chain's CDR3 is CASSLGLALETQYF.

The V call is TRBV12-3 or TRBV12-4, the J call TRBJ2-2. The CDR3 covers 16 residues. CDR3 region: CASSLNGEVNTGELFF.

V and J are TRBV30 and TRBJ1-5. The CDR3 sequence is 13 residues long. Germline CDR1 GTSNPN, CDR2 SVGIG (reference sequence). This CDR3 is CAWSEGMEQPQHF.

CDR3 sequence reads: CSARDPNRDGDEQYF. The V gene is TRBV20-1, the J gene TRBJ2-7; TCRdb outputs TRBD1, but without DNA this stays unchecked. CDR1 and CDR2 from the germline V gene are DFQATT and SNEGSKA (reference sequence). This CDR3 has 15 residues.

V and J are TRBV12-3 or TRBV12-4 and TRBJ1-1. The length of the CDR3 is 15 residues. Here the CDR3 reads CASSERQVLKTEAFF.